This TCR beta chain was observed in a study of blood T cell repertoires in COVID-19. Profiling relied on immunoSEQ multiplex PCR, and the TCRdb table lists in-frame clones only, not all of them. The data show fewer than 250,000 clones, about nine tenths seen once. Germline values: CDR1 SNHLY, CDR2 FYNNEI. Trimming cost V 7 bases and J 8 bases, with 17 bases left between them. The CDR3 totals 14 residues. The clonotype was recovered from a man younger than 45 with COVID-19, enrolled during active disease. Specimen: peripheral blood. The chain couples TRBV2 to TRBJ1-4; maybe TRBD1 (5 bases). CDR3 sequence: CASNDPGQGEKLFF. CDR3 DNA: TGTGCCAGCAACGACCCAGGGCAGGGAGAAAAACTGTTTTTT.